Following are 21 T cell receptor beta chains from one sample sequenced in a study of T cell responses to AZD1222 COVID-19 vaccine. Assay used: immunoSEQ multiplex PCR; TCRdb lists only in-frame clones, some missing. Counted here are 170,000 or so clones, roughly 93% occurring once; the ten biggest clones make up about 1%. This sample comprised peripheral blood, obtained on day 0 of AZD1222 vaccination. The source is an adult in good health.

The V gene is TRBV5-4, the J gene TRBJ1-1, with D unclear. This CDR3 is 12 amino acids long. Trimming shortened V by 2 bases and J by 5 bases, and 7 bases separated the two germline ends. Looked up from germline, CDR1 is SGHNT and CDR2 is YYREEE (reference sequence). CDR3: CASSFPRTEAFF. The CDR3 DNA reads TGTGCCAGCAGCTTCCCGCGAACTGAAGCTTTCTTT.

DNA for the CDR3: TGTGCCAGCAGTTCCTCTGGACAGATCTACGAGCAGTACTTC. Protein: CASSSSGQIYEQYF. V usage is TRBV28 and J usage is TRBJ2-7; a weak D match, TRBD1 (6 bases). With 4 bases removed from V and 3 bases from J, the gap between germline ends came to 13 bases. The CDR3 has 14 amino acids. Germline values: CDR1 MDHEN, CDR2 SYDVKM.

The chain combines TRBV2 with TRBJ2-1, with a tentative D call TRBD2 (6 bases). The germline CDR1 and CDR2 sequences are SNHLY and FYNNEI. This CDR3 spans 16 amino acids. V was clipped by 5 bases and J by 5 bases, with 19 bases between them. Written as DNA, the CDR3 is TGTGCCAGCAGTTCCCCCGGGACTTTCAAACACAATGAGCAGTTCTTC. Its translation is CASSSPGTFKHNEQFF.

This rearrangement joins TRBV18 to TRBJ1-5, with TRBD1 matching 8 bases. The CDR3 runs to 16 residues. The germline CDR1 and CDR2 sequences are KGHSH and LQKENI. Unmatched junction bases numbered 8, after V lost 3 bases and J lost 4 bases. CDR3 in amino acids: CASSPGQGGRNQPQHF. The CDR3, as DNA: TGTGCCAGCTCACCCGGACAGGGAGGGAGAAATCAGCCCCAGCATTTT.

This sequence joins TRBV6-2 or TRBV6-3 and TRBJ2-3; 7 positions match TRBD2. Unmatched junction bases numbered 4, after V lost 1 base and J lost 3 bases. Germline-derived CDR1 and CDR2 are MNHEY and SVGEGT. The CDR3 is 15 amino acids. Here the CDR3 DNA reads TGTGCCAGCAGTTACTTAGGACTAGAGACAGATACGCAGTATTTT. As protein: CASSYLGLETDTQYF.

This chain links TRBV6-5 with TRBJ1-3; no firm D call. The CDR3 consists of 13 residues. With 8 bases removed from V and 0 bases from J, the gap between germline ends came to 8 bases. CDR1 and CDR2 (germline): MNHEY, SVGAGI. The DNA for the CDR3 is TGTGCCAGCCGGAGCGGCTCTGGAAACACCATATATTTT. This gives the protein CASRSGSGNTIYF.

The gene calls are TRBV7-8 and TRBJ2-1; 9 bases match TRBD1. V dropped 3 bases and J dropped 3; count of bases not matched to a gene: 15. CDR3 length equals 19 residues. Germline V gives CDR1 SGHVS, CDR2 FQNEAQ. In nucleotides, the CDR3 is TGTGCCAGCAGCTTCATCACCGACGGGACAGGGACATTCTACAATGAGCAGTTCTTC. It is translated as CASSFITDGTGTFYNEQFF.

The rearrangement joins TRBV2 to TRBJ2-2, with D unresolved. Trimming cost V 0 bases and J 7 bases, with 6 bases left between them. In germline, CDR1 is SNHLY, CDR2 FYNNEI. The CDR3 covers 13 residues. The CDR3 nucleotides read TGTGCCAGCAGTGAAGCGGGTCTCGGGGAGCTGTTTTTT. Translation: CASSEAGLGELFF. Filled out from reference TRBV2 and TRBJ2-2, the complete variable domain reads EPEVTQTPSHQVTQMGQEVILRCVPISNHLYFYWYRQILGQKVEFLVSFYNNEISEKSEIFDDQFSVERPDGSNFTLKIRSTKLEDSAMYFCASSEAGLGELFFGEGSRLTVL.

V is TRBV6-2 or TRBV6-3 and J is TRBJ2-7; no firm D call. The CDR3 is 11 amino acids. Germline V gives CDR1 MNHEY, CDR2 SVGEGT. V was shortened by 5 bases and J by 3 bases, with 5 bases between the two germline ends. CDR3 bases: TGTGCCAGCAGTAACTTCTACGAGCAGTACTTC. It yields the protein CASSNFYEQYF.

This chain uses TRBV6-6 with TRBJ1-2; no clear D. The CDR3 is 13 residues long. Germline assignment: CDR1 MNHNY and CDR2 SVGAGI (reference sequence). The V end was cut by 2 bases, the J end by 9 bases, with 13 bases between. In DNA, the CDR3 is TGTGCCAGCAGTTACAGTCGTGGGGATAGCTACACCTTC. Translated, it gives CASSYSRGDSYTF.

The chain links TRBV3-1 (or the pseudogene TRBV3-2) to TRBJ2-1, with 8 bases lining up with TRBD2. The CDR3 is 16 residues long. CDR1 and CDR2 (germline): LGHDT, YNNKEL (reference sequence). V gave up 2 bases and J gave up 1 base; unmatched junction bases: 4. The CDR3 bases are TGTGCCAGCAGCCAACAGCGGGGGAGATCCTACAATGAGCAGTTCTTC. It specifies CASSQQRGRSYNEQFF.

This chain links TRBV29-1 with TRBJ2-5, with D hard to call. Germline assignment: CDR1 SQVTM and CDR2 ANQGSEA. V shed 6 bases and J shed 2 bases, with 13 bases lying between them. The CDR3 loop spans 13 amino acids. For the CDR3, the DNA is TGCAGCGTGACGAGGCCTACACAAGAGACCCAGTACTTC. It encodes CSVTRPTQETQYF.

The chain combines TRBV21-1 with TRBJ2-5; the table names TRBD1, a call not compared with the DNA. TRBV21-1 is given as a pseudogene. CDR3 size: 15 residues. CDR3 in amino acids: CASSKGPGSRETQYF. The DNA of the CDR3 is TGTGCCAGCAGCAAAGGCCCAGGGTCCCGAGAGACCCAGTACTTC.

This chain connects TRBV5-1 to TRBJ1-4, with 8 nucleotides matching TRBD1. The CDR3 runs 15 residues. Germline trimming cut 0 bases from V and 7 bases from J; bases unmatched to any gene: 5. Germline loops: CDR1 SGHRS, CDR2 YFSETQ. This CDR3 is CASSLAGTGPEKLFF. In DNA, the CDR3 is TGCGCCAGCAGCTTGGCCGGGACAGGTCCTGAAAAACTGTTTTTT.

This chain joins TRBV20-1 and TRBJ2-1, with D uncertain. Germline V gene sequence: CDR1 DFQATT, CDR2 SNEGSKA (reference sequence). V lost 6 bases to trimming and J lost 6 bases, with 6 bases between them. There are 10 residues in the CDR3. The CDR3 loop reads CSAPFNEQFF. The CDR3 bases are TGCAGTGCCCCTTTCAATGAGCAGTTCTTC.

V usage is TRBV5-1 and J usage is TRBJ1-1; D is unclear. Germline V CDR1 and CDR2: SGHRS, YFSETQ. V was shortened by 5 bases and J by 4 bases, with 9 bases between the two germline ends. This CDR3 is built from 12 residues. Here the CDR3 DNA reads TGCGCCAGCAGAAACGACGCCACTGAAGCTTTCTTT. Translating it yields CASRNDATEAFF.

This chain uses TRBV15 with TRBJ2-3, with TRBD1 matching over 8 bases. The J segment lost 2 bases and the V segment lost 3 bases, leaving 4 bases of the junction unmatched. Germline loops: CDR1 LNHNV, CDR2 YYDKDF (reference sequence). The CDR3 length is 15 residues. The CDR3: CATSSRQGNTDTQYF. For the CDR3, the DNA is TGTGCCACCAGCAGTCGACAGGGGAACACAGATACGCAGTATTTT.

The CDR3: CASSMTFSDTDTQYF. CDR3 sequence (DNA): TGTGCCAGTAGTATGACTTTTTCAGACACAGATACGCAGTATTTT. The rearrangement links TRBV19 to TRBJ2-3; D gene ambiguous. The CDR3 has 15 residues. The germline V gene has CDR1 LNHDA and CDR2 SQIVND (reference sequence). V was clipped by 3 bases and J by 2 bases, with 12 bases between them.

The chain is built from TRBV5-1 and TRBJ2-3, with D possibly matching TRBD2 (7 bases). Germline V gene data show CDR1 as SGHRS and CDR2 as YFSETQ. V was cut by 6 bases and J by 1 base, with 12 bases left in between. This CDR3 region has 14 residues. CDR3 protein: CASTLGGGTDTQYF. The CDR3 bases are TGCGCCAGCACCCTAGGGGGGGGCACAGATACGCAGTATTTT.

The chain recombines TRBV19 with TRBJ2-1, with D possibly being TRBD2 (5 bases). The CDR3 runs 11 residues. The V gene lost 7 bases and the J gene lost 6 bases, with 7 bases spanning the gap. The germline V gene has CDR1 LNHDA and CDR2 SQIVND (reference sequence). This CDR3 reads CASKEANEQFF. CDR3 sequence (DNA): TGTGCCAGTAAGGAGGCCAATGAGCAGTTCTTC. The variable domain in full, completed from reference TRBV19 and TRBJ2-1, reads DGGITQSPKYLFRKEGQNVTLSCEQNLNHDAMYWYRQDPGQGLRLIYYSQIVNDFQKGDIAEGYSVSREKKESFPLTVTSAQKNPTAFYLCASKEANEQFFGPGTRLTVL.

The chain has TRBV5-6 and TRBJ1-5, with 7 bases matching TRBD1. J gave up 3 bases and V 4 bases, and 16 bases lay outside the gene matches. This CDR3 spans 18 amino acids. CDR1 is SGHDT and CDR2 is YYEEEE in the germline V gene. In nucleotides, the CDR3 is TGTGCCAGCAGCGCGAGGGGGGACAGCCACTCAAACAATCAGCCCCAGCATTTT. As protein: CASSARGDSHSNNQPQHF.